This T cell receptor (beta chain) was identified during a study of CD8+ T cells in alopecia areata. Treatment of the sample: oral pan-JAK inhibitor, 5-10 mg twice daily. Following RNA extraction, reverse transcription yielded cDNA that acted as the sequencing template. TCRdb's copy holds only in-frame clones and misses some; the assay was immunoSEQ multiplex PCR. The data show about 250,000 clones, 60% seen once. The CDR3 has 15 residues. Per the germline V gene, CDR1 is SGHRS and CDR2 is YFSETQ. V lost 2 bases and J lost 1; bases outside the gene matches: 2. The TCR sequence derives from a human donor with alopecia areata. This sample comprised CD4+ T cells sorted from blood, obtained at week 52, from a patient treated with tofacitinib. The V call is TRBV5-1, the J call TRBJ2-2; 7 bases are shared with TRBD1. Here the CDR3 reads CASSFHRGNTGELFF. The CDR3 bases are TGCGCCAGCAGCTTCCACAGGGGGAACACCGGGGAGCTGTTTTTT.